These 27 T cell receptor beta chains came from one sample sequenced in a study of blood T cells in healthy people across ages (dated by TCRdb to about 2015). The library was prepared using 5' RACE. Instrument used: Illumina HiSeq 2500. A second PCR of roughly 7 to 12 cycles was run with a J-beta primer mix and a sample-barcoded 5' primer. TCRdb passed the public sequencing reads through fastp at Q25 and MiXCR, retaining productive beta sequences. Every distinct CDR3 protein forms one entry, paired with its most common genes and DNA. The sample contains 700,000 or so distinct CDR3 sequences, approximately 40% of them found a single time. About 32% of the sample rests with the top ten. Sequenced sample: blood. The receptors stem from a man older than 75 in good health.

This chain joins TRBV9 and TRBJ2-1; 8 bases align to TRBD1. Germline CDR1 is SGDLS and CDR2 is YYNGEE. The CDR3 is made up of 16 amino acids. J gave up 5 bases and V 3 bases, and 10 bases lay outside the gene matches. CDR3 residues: CASSANTGGFDNEQFF. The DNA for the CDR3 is TGTGCCAGCAGCGCGAATACAGGGGGATTCGACAATGAGCAGTTCTTC.

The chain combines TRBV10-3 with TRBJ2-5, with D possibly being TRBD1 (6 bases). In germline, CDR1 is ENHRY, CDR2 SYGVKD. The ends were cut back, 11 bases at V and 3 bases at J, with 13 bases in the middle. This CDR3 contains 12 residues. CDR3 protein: CASAGVEETQYF. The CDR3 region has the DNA TGTGCCTCAGCAGGGGTTGAAGAGACCCAGTACTTC.

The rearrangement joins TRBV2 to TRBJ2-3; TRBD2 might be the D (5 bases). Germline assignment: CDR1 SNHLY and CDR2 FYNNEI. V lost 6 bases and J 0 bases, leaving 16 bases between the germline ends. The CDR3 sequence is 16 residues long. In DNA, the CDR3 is TGTGCCAGCAGAAGGCGGGCAGGCCCTAGCACAGATACGCAGTATTTT. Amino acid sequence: CASRRRAGPSTDTQYF.

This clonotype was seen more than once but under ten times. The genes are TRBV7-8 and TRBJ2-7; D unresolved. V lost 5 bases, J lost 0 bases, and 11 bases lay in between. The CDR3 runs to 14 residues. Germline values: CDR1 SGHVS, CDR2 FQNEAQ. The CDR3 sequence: CASSPVRTSYEQYF. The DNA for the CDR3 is TGTGCCAGCAGCCCGGTGAGGACCTCCTACGAGCAGTACTTC.

The CDR3 here is CAWSGYREAYEQYF. The CDR3 nucleotides read TGTGCCTGGAGTGGGTACAGGGAGGCCTACGAGCAGTACTTC. The J gene is TRBJ2-5, the V gene TRBV30; D possibly matches TRBD1 or TRBD2 (6 bases each). TRBJ2-7 matches the DNA end more closely, so the J call is doubtful. Germline V gene data show CDR1 as GTSNPN and CDR2 as SVGIG (reference sequence). CDR3 length equals 14 residues.

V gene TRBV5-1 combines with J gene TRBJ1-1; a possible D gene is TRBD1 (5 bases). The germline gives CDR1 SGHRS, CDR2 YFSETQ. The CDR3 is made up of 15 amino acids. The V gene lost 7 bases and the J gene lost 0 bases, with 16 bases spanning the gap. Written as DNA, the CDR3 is TGCGCCAGCGTTTCGGGGGGGTCGGTGAACACTGAAGCTTTCTTT. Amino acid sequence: CASVSGGSVNTEAFF.

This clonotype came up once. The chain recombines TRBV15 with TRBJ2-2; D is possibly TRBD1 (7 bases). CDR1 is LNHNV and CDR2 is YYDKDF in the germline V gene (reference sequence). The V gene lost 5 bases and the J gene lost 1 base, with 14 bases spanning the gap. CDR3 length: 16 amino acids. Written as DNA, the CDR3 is TGTGCCACCAGCGGGACTTGGGACAGGAACACCGGGGAGCTGTTTTTT. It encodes CATSGTWDRNTGELFF.

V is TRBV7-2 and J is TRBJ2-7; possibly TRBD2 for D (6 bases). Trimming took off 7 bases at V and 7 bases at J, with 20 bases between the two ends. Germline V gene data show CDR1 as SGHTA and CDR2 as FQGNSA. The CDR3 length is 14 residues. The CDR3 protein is CASTLHREQSEQYF. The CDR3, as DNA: TGTGCCAGCACCCTCCATCGGGAGCAGAGTGAGCAGTACTTC.

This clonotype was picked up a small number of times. CDR3 protein: CSANSIGTANTGELFF. In DNA, the CDR3 is TGCAGTGCTAACTCAATAGGGACGGCGAACACCGGGGAGCTGTTTTTT. This chain links TRBV20-1 with TRBJ2-2; D is perhaps TRBD1 or TRBD2 (5 bases each). CDR3 length: 16 residues. Trimming pared 4 bases from V and 0 bases from J, leaving 15 bases between. Germline CDR1 is DFQATT and CDR2 is SNEGSKA (reference sequence).

CDR3 in DNA: TGCGCCAGCAGCAAGGCTAGCGGGAGGGGGGATGAGCAGTTCTTC. As protein: CASSKASGRGDEQFF. The gene calls are TRBV5-1 and TRBJ2-1; TRBD2 matches 12 bases. The CDR3 covers 15 residues. Germline-derived CDR1 and CDR2 are SGHRS and YFSETQ. The V gene end was trimmed by 4 bases and the J gene end by 8 bases; junction bases not matched to a gene: 7. The variable domain in full, completed from reference TRBV5-1 and TRBJ2-1, reads KAGVTQTPRYLIKTRGQQVTLSCSPISGHRSVSWYQQTPGQGLQFLFEYFSETQRNKGNFPGRFSGRQFSNSRSEMNVSTLELGDSALYLCASSKASGRGDEQFFGPGTRLTVL.

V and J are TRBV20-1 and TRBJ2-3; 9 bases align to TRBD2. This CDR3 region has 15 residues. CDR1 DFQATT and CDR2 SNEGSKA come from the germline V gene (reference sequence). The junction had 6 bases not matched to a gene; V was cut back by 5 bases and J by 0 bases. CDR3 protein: CSAVSRGGSTDTQYF. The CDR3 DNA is TGCAGTGCTGTATCGCGGGGGGGTAGCACAGATACGCAGTATTTT.

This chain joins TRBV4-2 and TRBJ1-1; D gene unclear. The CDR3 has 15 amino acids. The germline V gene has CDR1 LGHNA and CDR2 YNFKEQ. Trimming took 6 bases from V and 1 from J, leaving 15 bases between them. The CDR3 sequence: CASSITSSKNTEAFF. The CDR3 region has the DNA TGTGCCAGCAGTATCACCAGTTCAAAGAACACTGAAGCTTTCTTT.

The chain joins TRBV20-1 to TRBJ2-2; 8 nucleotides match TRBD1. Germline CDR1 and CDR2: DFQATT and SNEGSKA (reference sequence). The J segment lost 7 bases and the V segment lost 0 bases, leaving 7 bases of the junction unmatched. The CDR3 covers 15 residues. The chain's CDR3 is CSARDRTGGHGELFF. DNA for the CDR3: TGCAGTGCTAGAGACCGTACAGGGGGACACGGGGAGCTGTTTTTT.

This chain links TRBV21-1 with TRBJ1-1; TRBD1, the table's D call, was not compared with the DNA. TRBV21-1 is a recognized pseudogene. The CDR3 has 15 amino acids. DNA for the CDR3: TGTGCCAGCAGCAAAGAGATGAGGGGGGGAGGTGAAGCTTTCTTT. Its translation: CASSKEMRGGGEAFF.

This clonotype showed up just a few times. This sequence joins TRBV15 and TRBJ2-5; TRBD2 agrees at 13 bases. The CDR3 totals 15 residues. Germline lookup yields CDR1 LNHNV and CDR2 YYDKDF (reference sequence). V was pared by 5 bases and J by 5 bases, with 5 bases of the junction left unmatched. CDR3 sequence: CATSAGTSGTETQYF. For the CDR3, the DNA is TGTGCCACCAGCGCCGGGACTAGCGGGACTGAGACCCAGTACTTC.

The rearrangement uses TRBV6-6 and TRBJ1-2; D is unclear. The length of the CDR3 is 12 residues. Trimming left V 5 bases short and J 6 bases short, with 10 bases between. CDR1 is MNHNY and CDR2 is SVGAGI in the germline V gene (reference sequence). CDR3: CASSRKEDGYTF. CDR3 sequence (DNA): TGTGCCAGCAGTCGAAAGGAGGATGGCTACACCTTC.

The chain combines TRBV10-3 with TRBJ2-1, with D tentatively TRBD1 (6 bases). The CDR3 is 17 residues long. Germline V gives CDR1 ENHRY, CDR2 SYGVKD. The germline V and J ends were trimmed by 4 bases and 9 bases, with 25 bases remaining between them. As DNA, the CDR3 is TGTGCCATCAGTGTAACAGGGACCGACTCCTCCGTGGGTGAGCAGTTCTTC. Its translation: CAISVTGTDSSVGEQFF.

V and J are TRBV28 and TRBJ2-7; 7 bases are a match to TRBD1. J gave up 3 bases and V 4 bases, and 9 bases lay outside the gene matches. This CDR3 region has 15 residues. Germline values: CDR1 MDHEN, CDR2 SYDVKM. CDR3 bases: TGTGCCAGCAGTTCGGGACAGCTCACCTACTACGAGCAGTACTTC. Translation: CASSSGQLTYYEQYF.

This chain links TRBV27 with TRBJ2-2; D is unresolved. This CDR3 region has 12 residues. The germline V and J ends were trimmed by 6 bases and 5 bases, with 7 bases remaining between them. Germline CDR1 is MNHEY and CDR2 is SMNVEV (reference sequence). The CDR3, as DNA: TGTGCCAGCAGCTATCTGACCGGGGAGCTGTTTTTT. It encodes CASSYLTGELFF.

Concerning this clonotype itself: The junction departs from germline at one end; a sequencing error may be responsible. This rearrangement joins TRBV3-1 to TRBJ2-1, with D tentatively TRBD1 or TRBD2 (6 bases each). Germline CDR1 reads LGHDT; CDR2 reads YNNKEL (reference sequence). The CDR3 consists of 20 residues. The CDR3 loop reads CASSQGVTSWRGGGSNKQFF. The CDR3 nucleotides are TGTGCCAGCAGCCAAGGTGTTACTAGCTGGCGGGGTGGGGGCTCCAATAAGCAGTTCTTC.

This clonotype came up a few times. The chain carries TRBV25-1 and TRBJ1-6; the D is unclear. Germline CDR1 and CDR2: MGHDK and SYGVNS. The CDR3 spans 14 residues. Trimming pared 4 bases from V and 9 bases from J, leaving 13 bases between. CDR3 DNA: TGTGCCAGCAGTGCACCCGGGTATGGTTCACCCCTCCACTTT. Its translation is CASSAPGYGSPLHF. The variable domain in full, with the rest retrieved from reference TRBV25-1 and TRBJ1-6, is EADIYQTPRYLVIGTGKKITLECSQTMGHDKMYWYQQDPGMELHLIHYSYGVNSTEKGDLSSESTVSRIRTEHFPLTLESARPSHTSQYLCASSAPGYGSPLHFGNGTRLTVT.

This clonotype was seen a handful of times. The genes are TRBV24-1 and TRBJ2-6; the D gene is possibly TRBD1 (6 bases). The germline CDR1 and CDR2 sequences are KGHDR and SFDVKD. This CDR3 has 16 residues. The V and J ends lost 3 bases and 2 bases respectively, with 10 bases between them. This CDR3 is CATSDPQGTGANVLTF. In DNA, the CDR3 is TGTGCCACCAGTGATCCACAGGGTACTGGGGCCAACGTCCTGACTTTC.

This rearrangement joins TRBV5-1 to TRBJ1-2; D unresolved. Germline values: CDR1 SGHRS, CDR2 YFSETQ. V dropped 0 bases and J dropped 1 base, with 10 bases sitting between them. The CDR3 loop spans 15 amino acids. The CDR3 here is CASSLALQVNYGYTF. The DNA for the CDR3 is TGCGCCAGCAGCTTGGCCCTCCAAGTTAACTATGGCTACACCTTC.

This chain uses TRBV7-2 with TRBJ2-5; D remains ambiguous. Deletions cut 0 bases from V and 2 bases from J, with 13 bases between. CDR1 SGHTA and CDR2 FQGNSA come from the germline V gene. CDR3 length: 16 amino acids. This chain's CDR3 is CASSLAQARAQETQYF. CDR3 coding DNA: TGTGCCAGCAGCTTAGCGCAGGCTCGCGCACAAGAGACCCAGTACTTC.

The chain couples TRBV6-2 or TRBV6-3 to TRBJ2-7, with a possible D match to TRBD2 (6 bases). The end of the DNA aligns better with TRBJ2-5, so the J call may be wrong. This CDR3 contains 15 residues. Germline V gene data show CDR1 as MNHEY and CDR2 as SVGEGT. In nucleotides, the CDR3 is TGTGCCAGCAGCCCTCCGGGACTTGAAGGAGAGACCCAGTACTTC. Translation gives CASSPPGLEGETQYF.

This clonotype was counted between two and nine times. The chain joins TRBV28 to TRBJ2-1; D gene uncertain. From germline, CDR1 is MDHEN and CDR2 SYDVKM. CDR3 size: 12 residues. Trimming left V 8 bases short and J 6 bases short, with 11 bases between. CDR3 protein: CASYLGPNEQFF. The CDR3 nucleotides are TGTGCCAGCTACCTAGGCCCCAATGAGCAGTTCTTC.

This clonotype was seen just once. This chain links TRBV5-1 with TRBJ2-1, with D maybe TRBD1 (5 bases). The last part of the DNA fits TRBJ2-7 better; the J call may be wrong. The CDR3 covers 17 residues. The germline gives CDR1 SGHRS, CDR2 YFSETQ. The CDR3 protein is CASSWQLRQTHYNEQYF. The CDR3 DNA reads TGCGCCAGCAGCTGGCAGTTAAGACAGACCCATTACAATGAGCAGTACTTC.